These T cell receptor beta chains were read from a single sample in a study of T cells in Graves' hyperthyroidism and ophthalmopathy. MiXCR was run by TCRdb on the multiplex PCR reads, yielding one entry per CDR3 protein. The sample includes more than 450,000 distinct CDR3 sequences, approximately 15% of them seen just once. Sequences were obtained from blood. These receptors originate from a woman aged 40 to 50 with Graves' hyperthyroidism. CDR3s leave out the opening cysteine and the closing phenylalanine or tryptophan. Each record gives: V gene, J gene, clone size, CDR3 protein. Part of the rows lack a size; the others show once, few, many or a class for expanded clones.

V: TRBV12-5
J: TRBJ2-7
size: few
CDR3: ASGPTGTYEQY

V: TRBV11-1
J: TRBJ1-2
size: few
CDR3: ASSQSQGLGYT

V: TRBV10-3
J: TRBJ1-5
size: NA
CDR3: AISELNRDRGPNQPQH

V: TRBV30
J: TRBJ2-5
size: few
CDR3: AWSVVLQETQY

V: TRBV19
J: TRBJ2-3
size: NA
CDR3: ASAPDGSSTDTQY

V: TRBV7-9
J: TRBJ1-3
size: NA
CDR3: ASLEWGHSGNTIY

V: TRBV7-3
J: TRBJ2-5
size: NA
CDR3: ASSSGLAGMIQETQY

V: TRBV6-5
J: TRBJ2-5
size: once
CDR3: ASSYAAGEETQY

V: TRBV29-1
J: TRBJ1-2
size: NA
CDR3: SVDGPGGYT

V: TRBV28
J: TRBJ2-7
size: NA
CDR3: ASRTFTESYEQY

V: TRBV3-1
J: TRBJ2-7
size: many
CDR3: ASSQGTGQSTYEQY